Below, 22 T cell receptor beta chains from the same sample are listed, as sequenced in a study of blood T cell repertoires in COVID-19. Only in-frame clones appear in the TCRdb table, and some are missing; sequencing was by immunoSEQ multiplex PCR. The sample includes approximately 480,000 clones, roughly 87% of them seen just once. Sample: PBMCs or T cells enriched from blood (not recorded which). The receptors originated from a woman in her late teens or twenties who had recovered from COVID-19.

The chain has TRBV19 and TRBJ2-3; 10 positions agree with TRBD1. Trimming removed 7 bases from V and 5 bases from J; junction bases left unmatched: 6. Germline V lookup: CDR1 LNHDA, CDR2 SQIVND (reference sequence). The CDR3 length is 14 residues. As DNA, the CDR3 is TGTGCCAGTACCAAAGACAGGGGGCGAGATACGCAGTATTTT. Translating it yields CASTKDRGRDTQYF.

This clone has just one count. This chain joins TRBV6-4 and TRBJ1-4, with TRBD1 matching over 8 bases. Trimming took 5 bases from V and 8 from J; bases not matched to a gene: 7. The CDR3 sequence is 14 residues long. Germline V lookup: CDR1 MRHNA, CDR2 SNTAGT. CDR3 sequence (DNA): TGTGCCAGCAGTTCAGGGGGCGTCGGGGAAAAACTGTTTTTT. This gives the protein CASSSGGVGEKLFF.

This chain links TRBV4-1 with TRBJ2-3; 7 bases are shared with TRBD2. The germline V gene has CDR1 MGHRA and CDR2 YSYEKL. This CDR3 has 16 amino acids. Losses at the gene ends were 8 bases for V and 0 bases for J; bases not matched to a gene: 11. This chain's CDR3 is CASGQTSLPSTDTQYF. CDR3 DNA sequence: TGCGCCAGCGGTCAGACTAGCCTGCCTAGCACAGATACGCAGTATTTT.

The chain couples TRBV5-6 to TRBJ2-1, with TRBD2 matching over 9 bases. Per germline, CDR1 SGHDT and CDR2 YYEEEE. This CDR3 contains 16 residues. V dropped 4 bases and J dropped 3; count of bases not matched to a gene: 8. The CDR3 here is CASSRAGTSYYNEQFF. The CDR3, as DNA: TGTGCCAGCAGCCGAGCCGGGACTAGCTACTACAATGAGCAGTTCTTC. Supplemented by reference TRBV5-6 and TRBJ2-1, the full variable domain reads DAGVTQSPTHLIKTRGQQVTLRCSPKSGHDTVSWYQQALGQGPQFIFQYYEEEERQRGNFPDRFSGHQFPNYSSELNVNALLLGDSALYLCASSRAGTSYYNEQFFGPGTRLTVL.

The chain carries TRBV6-5 and TRBJ1-5, with D unresolved. Between the trimmed V and J ends, which lost 0 bases and 6 bases, there was a span of 3 bases. CDR3 size: 12 residues. Germline V gene sequence: CDR1 MNHEY, CDR2 SVGAGI. CDR3 region: CASSYSSQPQHF. The CDR3, as DNA: TGTGCCAGCAGTTACTCGAGTCAGCCCCAGCATTTT.

J is TRBJ1-5 and V is TRBV24-1, with D perhaps TRBD1 (6 bases). CDR1 is KGHDR and CDR2 is SFDVKD in the germline V gene. The CDR3 is made up of 15 amino acids. V was shortened by 9 bases and J by 3 bases, with 17 bases between the two germline ends. The CDR3: CATRRRGGSNQPQHF. In DNA form, the CDR3 reads TGTGCCACCCGCCGTAGGGGGGGCTCCAATCAGCCCCAGCATTTT.

As for this clone: The sample has other DNA sequences that encode this CDR3 too. The chain joins TRBV12-3 or TRBV12-4 to TRBJ1-5, with D unclear. Trimming took off 3 bases at V and 5 bases at J, with 5 bases between the two ends. This CDR3 has 12 residues. DNA of the CDR3: TGTGCCAGCAGTTTCCCTTATCAGCCCCAGCATTTT. Its translation: CASSFPYQPQHF.

The rearrangement joins TRBV28 to TRBJ1-2; TRBD1 might be the D (5 bases). CDR3 length: 13 amino acids. CDR1 is MDHEN and CDR2 is SYDVKM in the germline V gene. V dropped 6 bases and J dropped 2 bases, with 10 bases sitting between them. DNA of the CDR3: TGTGCCAGCAGAGCCGACAGAAACTATGGCTACACCTTC. Its translation is CASRADRNYGYTF.

V gene TRBV27 combines with J gene TRBJ1-2; the match to TRBD1 covers 10 bases. The CDR3 sequence is 17 residues long. Germline-derived CDR1 and CDR2 are MNHEY and SMNVEV (reference sequence). Germline trimming cut 8 bases from V and 0 bases from J; bases unmatched to any gene: 12. Here the CDR3 reads CASSMTGGTVPNYGYTF. CDR3 nucleotides: TGTGCCAGCTCTATGACAGGGGGCACCGTACCTAACTATGGCTACACCTTC.

The gene calls are TRBV7-2 and TRBJ1-6; no definite D call. The V gene's germline CDR1 is SGHTA and CDR2 FQGNSA. The length of the CDR3 is 14 residues. V was clipped by 3 bases and J by 4 bases, with 7 bases between them. The DNA of the CDR3 is TGTGCCAGCAGCTTCGGGGAATATAATTCACCCCTCCACTTT. This encodes CASSFGEYNSPLHF.

The V call is TRBV5-1, the J call TRBJ1-6; 10 nucleotides align to TRBD1. The CDR3 contains 16 residues. Germline values: CDR1 SGHRS, CDR2 YFSETQ. V lost 0 bases and J lost 9; bases outside the gene matches: 6. CDR3 in amino acids: CASSLGQGATSSPLHF. CDR3 nucleotides: TGCGCCAGCAGCTTGGGACAGGGGGCGACTAGTTCACCCCTCCACTTT. Variable domain in full (rest from reference TRBV5-1 and TRBJ1-6): KAGVTQTPRYLIKTRGQQVTLSCSPISGHRSVSWYQQTPGQGLQFLFEYFSETQRNKGNFPGRFSGRQFSNSRSEMNVSTLELGDSALYLCASSLGQGATSSPLHFGNGTRLTVT.

This chain uses TRBV2 with TRBJ1-2; D call uncertain. The CDR3 has 11 amino acids. CDR1 and CDR2 from the germline V gene are SNHLY and FYNNEI. Trimming pared 8 bases from V and 4 bases from J, leaving 8 bases between. The CDR3 coding sequence is TGTGCCAGCCGAGAGGCCTATGGCTACACCTTC. This gives the protein CASREAYGYTF.

The chain recombines TRBV30 with TRBJ1-6; a possible D gene is TRBD1 (6 bases). Germline V gives CDR1 GTSNPN, CDR2 SVGIG (reference sequence). The ends were cut back, 1 base at V and 6 bases at J, with 19 bases in the middle. The CDR3 is 17 residues long. The CDR3 coding sequence is TGTGCCTGGAGTGCGTGGCAGGGGTATGCGTCTAATTCACCCCTCCACTTT. This translates into CAWSAWQGYASNSPLHF.

The chain recombines TRBV5-6 with TRBJ2-5, with 13 nucleotides matching TRBD2. J lost 4 bases, V lost 4 bases, and 16 bases had no gene match. Germline CDR1 SGHDT, CDR2 YYEEEE. This CDR3 is 19 amino acids long. The CDR3 reads CASSAGLAGDDFVAETQYF. The CDR3 DNA sequence: TGTGCCAGCAGCGCTGGACTAGCGGGGGACGATTTTGTAGCAGAGACCCAGTACTTC.

The rearrangement joins TRBV5-1 to TRBJ2-5, with 12 bases fitting TRBD2. Germline CDR1 and CDR2: SGHRS and YFSETQ. J lost 4 bases, V lost 0 bases, and 1 base had no gene match. The CDR3 is 15 amino acids. CDR3 nucleotide sequence: TGCGCCAGCAGCTTGGAGACTAGCGGGGGAGAGACCCAGTACTTC. Translated, it gives CASSLETSGGETQYF.

V is TRBV4-1 and J is TRBJ2-3; weak D call: TRBD2 (7 bases). In germline, CDR1 is MGHRA, CDR2 YSYEKL. V lost 1 base to trimming and J lost 5 bases, with 13 bases between them. CDR3 length equals 15 residues. CDR3 region: CASSQGGGDIDTQYF. The CDR3 DNA follows: TGCGCCAGCAGCCAAGGAGGGGGGGATATAGATACGCAGTATTTT.

A word on this clone: The same CDR3 is also encoded by other DNA sequences in this sample. This chain joins TRBV2 and TRBJ2-1; tentatively, D is TRBD1 (6 bases). In germline, CDR1 is SNHLY, CDR2 FYNNEI. Between the trimmed V and J ends, which lost 4 bases and 5 bases, there was a span of 9 bases. This CDR3 comprises 13 residues. This chain's CDR3 is CASSAGTNNEQFF. CDR3 coding DNA: TGTGCCAGCAGTGCCGGGACAAACAATGAGCAGTTCTTC.

This chain joins TRBV27 and TRBJ2-7; D is possibly TRBD1 (6 bases). V was pared by 6 bases and J by 11 bases, with 29 bases between. CDR1 is MNHEY and CDR2 is SMNVEV in the germline V gene (reference sequence). CDR3 size: 16 residues. The CDR3 loop is CASRAHRDTDPYVKYF. CDR3 in DNA: TGTGCCAGCAGGGCACACAGGGACACTGACCCCTACGTCAAGTACTTC.

The chain carries TRBV5-5 and TRBJ2-5; D remains unclear. V was trimmed by 0 bases and J by 5 bases, leaving 14 bases between them. Germline V gene data show CDR1 as SGHKS and CDR2 as YYEKEE (reference sequence). There are 15 residues in the CDR3. The chain's CDR3 is CASSLAEFPGETQYF. In DNA form, the CDR3 reads TGTGCCAGCAGCTTGGCTGAATTCCCCGGGGAGACCCAGTACTTC.

As to this clone: Other DNA variants within this sample encode the same CDR3. The J gene is TRBJ2-1, the V gene TRBV11-3; a possible D gene is TRBD2 (6 bases). V gave up 2 bases and J gave up 7 bases, with 6 bases separating them. CDR3 length: 12 residues. The germline CDR1 and CDR2 sequences are SGHNT and YENEEA. In nucleotides, the CDR3 is TGTGCCAGCAGCTTAAGCGGGAATGAGCAGTTCTTC. It is translated as CASSLSGNEQFF.

The chain joins TRBV19 to TRBJ1-1; D is unclear. With 5 bases removed from V and 1 base from J, the gap between germline ends came to 8 bases. Per the germline V gene, CDR1 is LNHDA and CDR2 is SQIVND (reference sequence). There are 13 residues in the CDR3. The CDR3 loop is CASSPRGNTEAFF. The CDR3 DNA sequence: TGTGCCAGTAGTCCCAGAGGGAACACTGAAGCTTTCTTT.

This clone was recorded only once. The gene calls are TRBV19 and TRBJ1-1; D is possibly TRBD1 (5 bases). V gave up 7 bases and J gave up 5 bases, with 20 bases separating them. This CDR3 comprises 15 residues. Germline-derived CDR1 and CDR2 are LNHDA and SQIVND (reference sequence). The CDR3 sequence is CASTAVRQGVTEAFF. Here the CDR3 DNA reads TGTGCCAGTACCGCCGTTCGTCAAGGGGTGACTGAAGCTTTCTTT.